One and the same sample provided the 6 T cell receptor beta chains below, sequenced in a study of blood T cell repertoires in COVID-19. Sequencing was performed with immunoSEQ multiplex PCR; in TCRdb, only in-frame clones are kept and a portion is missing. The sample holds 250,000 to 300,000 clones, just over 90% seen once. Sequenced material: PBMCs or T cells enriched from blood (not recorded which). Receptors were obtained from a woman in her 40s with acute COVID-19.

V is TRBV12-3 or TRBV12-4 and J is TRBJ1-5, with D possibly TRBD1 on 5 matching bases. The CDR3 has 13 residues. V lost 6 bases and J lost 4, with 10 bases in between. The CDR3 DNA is TGTGCCAGCAGACAGACAGCTAATCAGCCCCAGCATTTT. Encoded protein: CASRQTANQPQHF.

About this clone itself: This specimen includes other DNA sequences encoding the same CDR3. CDR3 protein: CASSLSGNYGYTF. The CDR3 region has the DNA TGTGCCAGCAGTTTATCAGGAAACTATGGCTACACCTTC. This rearrangement joins TRBV28 to TRBJ1-2; D call uncertain. This CDR3 is 13 amino acids long. Germline CDR1 MDHEN, CDR2 SYDVKM. Trimming cost V 1 base and J 2 bases, with 5 bases left between them.

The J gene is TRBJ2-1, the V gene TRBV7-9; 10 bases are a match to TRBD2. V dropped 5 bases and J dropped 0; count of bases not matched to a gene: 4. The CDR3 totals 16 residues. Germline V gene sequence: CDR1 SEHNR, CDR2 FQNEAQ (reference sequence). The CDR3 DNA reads TGTGCCAGCAGCCATCCTAGCGGGAGCTCCTACAATGAGCAGTTCTTC. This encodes CASSHPSGSSYNEQFF.

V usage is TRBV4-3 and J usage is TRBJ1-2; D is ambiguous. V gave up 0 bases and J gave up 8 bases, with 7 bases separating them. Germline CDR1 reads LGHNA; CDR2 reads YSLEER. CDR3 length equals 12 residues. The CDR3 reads CASSQDRQGYTF. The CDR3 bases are TGCGCCAGCAGCCAAGATCGTCAGGGCTACACCTTC.

The DNA for the CDR3 is TGTGCCAGCAGTGACAGGGGCCGTAGCAATCAGCCCCAGCATTTT. Amino acids: CASSDRGRSNQPQHF. The chain has TRBV2 and TRBJ1-5, with D possibly matching TRBD1 (6 bases). This CDR3 comprises 15 residues. The ends were cut back, 3 bases at V and 0 bases at J, with 9 bases in the middle. CDR1 is SNHLY, CDR2 FYNNEI, per germline.

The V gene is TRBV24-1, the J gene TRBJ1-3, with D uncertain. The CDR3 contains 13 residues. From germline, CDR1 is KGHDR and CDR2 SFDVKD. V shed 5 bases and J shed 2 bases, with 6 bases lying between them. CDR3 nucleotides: TGTGCCACCAGTGCCGGGGCTGGAAACACCATATATTTT. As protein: CATSAGAGNTIYF.